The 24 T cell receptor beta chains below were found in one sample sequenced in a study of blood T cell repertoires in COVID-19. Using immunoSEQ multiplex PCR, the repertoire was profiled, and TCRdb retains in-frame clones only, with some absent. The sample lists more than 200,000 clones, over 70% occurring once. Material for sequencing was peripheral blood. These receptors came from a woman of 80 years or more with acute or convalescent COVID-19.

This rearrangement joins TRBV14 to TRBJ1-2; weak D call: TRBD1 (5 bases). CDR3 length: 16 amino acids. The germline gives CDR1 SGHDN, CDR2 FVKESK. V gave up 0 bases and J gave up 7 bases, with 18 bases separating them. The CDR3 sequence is CASSQDISGVMRGYTF. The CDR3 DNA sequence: TGTGCCAGCAGCCAAGATATCTCGGGGGTTATGCGTGGCTACACCTTC. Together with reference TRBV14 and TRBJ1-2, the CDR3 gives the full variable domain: EAGVTQFPSHSVIEKGQTVTLRCDPISGHDNLYWYRRVMGKEIKFLLHFVKESKQDESGMPNNRFLAERTGGTYSTLKVQPAELEDSGVYFCASSQDISGVMRGYTFGSGTRLTVV.

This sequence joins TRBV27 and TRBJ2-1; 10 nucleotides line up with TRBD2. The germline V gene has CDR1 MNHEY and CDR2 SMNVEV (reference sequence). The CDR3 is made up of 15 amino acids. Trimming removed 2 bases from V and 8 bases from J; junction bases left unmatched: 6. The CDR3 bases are TGTGCCAGCAGTTTAGGGGTCGGACTAGCGGATGAGCAGTTCTTC. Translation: CASSLGVGLADEQFF.

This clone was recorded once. This chain's CDR3 is CASGRTSGGEKLFF. Written as DNA, the CDR3 is TGTGCCAGCGGGCGGACGTCGGGAGGGGAAAAACTGTTTTTT. The chain recombines TRBV28 with TRBJ1-4; the D is unclear. The V gene's germline CDR1 is MDHEN and CDR2 SYDVKM. This CDR3 has 14 residues. V was shortened by 8 bases and J by 8 bases, with 18 bases between the two germline ends. Full variable domain (rest looked up from reference TRBV28 and TRBJ1-4): DVKVTQSSRYLVKRTGEKVFLECVQDMDHENMFWYRQDPGLGLRLIYFSYDVKMKEKGDIPEGYSVSREKKERFSLILESASTNQTSMYLCASGRTSGGEKLFFGSGTQLSVL.

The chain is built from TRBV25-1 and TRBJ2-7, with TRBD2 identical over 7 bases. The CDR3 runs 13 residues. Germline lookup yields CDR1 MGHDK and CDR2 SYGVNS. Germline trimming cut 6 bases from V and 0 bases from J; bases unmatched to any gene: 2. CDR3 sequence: CASRGDYSYEQYF. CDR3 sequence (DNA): TGTGCCAGCAGAGGGGACTACTCCTACGAGCAGTACTTC.

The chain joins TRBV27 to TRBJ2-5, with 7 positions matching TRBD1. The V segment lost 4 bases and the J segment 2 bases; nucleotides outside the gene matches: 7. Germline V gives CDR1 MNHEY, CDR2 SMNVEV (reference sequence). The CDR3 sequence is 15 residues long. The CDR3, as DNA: TGTGCCAGCAGTTCTTCCGGGACAGCTCAAGAGACCCAGTACTTC. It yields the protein CASSSSGTAQETQYF.

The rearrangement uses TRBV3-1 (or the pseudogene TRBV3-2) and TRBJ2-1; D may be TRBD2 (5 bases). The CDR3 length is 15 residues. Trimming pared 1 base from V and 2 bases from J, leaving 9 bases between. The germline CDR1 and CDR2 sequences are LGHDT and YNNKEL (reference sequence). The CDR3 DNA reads TGTGCCAGCAGCCAAGGGGCGGGCGCCTACAATGAGCAGTTCTTC. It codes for CASSQGAGAYNEQFF.

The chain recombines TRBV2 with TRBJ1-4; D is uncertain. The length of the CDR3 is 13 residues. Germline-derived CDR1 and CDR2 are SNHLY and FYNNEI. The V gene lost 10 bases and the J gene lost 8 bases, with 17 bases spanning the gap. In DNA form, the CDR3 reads TGTGCCACCAGGTGGGCCCTCGGAGAAAAACTGTTTTTT. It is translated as CATRWALGEKLFF.

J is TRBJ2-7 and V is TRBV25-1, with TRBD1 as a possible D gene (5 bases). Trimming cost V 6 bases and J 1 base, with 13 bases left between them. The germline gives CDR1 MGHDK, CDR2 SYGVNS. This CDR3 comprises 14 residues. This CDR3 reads CASRSVGPSYEQYF. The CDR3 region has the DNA TGTGCCAGCAGATCCGTGGGGCCTTCCTACGAGCAGTACTTC.

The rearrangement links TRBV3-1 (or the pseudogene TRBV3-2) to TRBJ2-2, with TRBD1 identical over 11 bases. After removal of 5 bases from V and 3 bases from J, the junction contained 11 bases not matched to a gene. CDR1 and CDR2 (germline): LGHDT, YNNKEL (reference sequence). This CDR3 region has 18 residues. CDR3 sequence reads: CASSARTGGGGDTGELFF. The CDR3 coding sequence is TGTGCCAGCAGCGCCCGGACAGGGGGCGGCGGGGACACCGGGGAGCTGTTTTTT.

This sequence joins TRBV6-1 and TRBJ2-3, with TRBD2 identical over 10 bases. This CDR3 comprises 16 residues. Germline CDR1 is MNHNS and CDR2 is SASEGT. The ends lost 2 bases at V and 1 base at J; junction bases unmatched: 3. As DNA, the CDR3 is TGTGCCAGCAGTGAAACCACTAGCGGGGGCACAGATACGCAGTATTTT. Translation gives CASSETTSGGTDTQYF.

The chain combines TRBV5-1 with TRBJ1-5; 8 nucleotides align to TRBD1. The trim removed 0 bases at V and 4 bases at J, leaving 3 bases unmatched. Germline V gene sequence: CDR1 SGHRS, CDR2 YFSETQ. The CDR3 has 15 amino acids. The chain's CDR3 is CASSLAGGSNQPQHF. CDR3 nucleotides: TGCGCCAGCAGCTTGGCAGGGGGCTCGAATCAGCCCCAGCATTTT.

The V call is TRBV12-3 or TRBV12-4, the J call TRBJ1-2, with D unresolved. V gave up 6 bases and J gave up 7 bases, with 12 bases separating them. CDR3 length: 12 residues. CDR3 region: CASSLTFRGYTF. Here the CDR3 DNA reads TGTGCCAGCAGCTTGACATTTCGTGGCTACACCTTC.

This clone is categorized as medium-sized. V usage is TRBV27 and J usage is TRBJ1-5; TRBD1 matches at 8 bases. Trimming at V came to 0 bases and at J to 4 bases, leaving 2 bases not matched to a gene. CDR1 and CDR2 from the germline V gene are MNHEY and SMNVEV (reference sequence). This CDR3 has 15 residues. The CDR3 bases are TGTGCCAGCAGTTTATCGTGGACAGGGAATCAGCCCCAGCATTTT. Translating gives CASSLSWTGNQPQHF.

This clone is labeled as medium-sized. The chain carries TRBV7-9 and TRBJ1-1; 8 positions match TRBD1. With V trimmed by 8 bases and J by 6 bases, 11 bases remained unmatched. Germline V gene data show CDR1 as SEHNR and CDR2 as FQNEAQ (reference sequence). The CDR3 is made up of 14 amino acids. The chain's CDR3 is CASGGQGRGPEAFF. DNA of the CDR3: TGTGCCAGCGGCGGACAGGGAAGGGGTCCTGAAGCTTTCTTT.

CDR3 DNA: TGTGCCAGCAGTTTCCCCGATCAGCCCCAGCATTTT. Translation: CASSFPDQPQHF. J is TRBJ1-5 and V is TRBV2; D is unclear. The germline gives CDR1 SNHLY, CDR2 FYNNEI. V was cut by 5 bases and J by 5 bases, with 7 bases left in between. The CDR3 runs 12 residues.

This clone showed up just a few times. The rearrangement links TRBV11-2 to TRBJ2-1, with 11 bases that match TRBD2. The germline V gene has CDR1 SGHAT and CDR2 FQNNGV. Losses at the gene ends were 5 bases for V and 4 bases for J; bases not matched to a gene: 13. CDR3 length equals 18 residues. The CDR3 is CASSPYSSGRLQYNEQFF. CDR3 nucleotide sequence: TGTGCCAGCAGCCCGTACTCTAGCGGGAGGTTGCAATACAATGAGCAGTTCTTC.

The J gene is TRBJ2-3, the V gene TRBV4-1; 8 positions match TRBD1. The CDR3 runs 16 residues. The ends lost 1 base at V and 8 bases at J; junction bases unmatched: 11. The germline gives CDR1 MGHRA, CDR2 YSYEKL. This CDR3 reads CASSQGGLDRVLTQYF. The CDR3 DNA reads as TGCGCCAGCAGCCAAGGGGGACTGGACAGGGTGCTTACGCAGTATTTT.

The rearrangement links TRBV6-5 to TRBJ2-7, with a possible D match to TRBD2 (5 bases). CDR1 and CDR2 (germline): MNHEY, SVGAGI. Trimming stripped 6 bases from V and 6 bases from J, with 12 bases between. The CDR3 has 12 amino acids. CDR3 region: CASSSGWGEQYF. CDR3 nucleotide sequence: TGTGCCAGCAGCAGCGGATGGGGCGAGCAGTACTTC.

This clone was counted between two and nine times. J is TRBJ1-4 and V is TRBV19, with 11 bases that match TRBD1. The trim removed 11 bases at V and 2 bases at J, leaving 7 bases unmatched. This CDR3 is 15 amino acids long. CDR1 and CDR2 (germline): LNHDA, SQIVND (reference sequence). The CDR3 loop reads CASAGTGGTNEKLFF. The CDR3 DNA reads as TGTGCCTCGGCCGGGACAGGGGGGACTAATGAAAAACTGTTTTTT. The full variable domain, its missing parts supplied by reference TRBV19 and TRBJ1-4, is DGGITQSPKYLFRKEGQNVTLSCEQNLNHDAMYWYRQDPGQGLRLIYYSQIVNDFQKGDIAEGYSVSREKKESFPLTVTSAQKNPTAFYLCASAGTGGTNEKLFFGSGTQLSVL.

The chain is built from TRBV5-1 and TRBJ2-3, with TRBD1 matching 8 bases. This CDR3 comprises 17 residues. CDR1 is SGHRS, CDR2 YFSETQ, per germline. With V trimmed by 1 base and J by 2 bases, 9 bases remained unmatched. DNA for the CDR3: TGCGCCAGCAGCTTGAGGACCGGGACAGGTGTCACAGATACGCAGTATTTT. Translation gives CASSLRTGTGVTDTQYF.

The CDR3 protein is CASSLFGSAATNEKLFF. The CDR3 DNA sequence: TGTGCCAGCAGCTTATTTGGAAGCGCCGCAACTAATGAAAAACTGTTTTTT. The chain has TRBV11-2 and TRBJ1-4; unclear D gene. Trimming pared 2 bases from V and 0 bases from J, leaving 13 bases between. CDR1 is SGHAT, CDR2 FQNNGV, per germline. The CDR3 covers 17 residues.

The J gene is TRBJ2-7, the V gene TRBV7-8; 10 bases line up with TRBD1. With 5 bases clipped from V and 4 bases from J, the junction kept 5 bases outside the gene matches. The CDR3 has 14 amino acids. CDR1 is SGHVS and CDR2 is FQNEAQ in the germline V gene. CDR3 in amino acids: CASSRTGGSYEQYF. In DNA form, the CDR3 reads TGTGCCAGCAGCCGGACAGGGGGTAGTTACGAGCAGTACTTC.

Written as DNA, the CDR3 is TGCGCCAGCAGCTTGGGCCCCCTGGACAGGGGCGAGTATAGCAATCAGCCCCAGCATTTT. It is translated as CASSLGPLDRGEYSNQPQHF. The chain has TRBV5-1 and TRBJ1-5; 9 bases agree with TRBD1. This CDR3 comprises 20 residues. Unmatched junction bases numbered 13, after V lost 0 bases and J lost 0 bases. CDR1 and CDR2 (germline): SGHRS, YFSETQ.

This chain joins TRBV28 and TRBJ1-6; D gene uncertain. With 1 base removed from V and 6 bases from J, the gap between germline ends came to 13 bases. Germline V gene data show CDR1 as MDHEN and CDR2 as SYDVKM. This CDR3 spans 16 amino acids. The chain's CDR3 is CASSLYGMSVNSPLHF. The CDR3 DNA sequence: TGTGCCAGCAGTTTATACGGGATGTCGGTTAATTCACCCCTCCACTTT.